This TCR beta chain came from a study of blood T cell repertoires in COVID-19. Study-wide context: Some COVID-19 samples were acute and others convalescent; all came from the United States, Italy and Spain.

The data were produced by immunoSEQ multiplex PCR, yet TCRdb's version contains in-frame clones alone and is incomplete. The sample lists tens of thousands of clones, around nine tenths occurring once. This CDR3 comprises 15 residues. The germline gives CDR1 MNHEY, CDR2 SVGAGI. Between the trimmed V and J ends, which lost 2 bases and 0 bases, there was a span of 10 bases. The chain couples TRBV6-5 to TRBJ1-1; a possible D gene is TRBD1 (6 bases). The sequencing input was peripheral blood. This TCR came from a human donor in a cohort sampled during active COVID-19. CDR3 amino acids: CASSYTGGLNTEAFF. CDR3 DNA sequence: TGTGCCAGCAGTTACACGGGGGGCTTGAACACTGAAGCTTTCTTT.